The clone carrying this TCR beta chain was detected ten times or more. Antigen: not known. The J segment lost 5 bases and the V segment lost 5 bases, leaving 8 bases of the junction unmatched. Germline CDR1 is SNHLY and CDR2 is FYNNEI. The CDR3 extends over 16 amino acids. The source of the sample is a study of Graves' ophthalmopathy and Graves' hyperthyroidism. Looking at the study overall: Untreated patients at initial diagnosis provided peripheral blood.

Study results and limitations: In separating ophthalmopathy from stable hyperthyroidism, a 13-signature model achieved less than 90% sensitivity and about 80% specificity.

Excluded: other autoimmune disease, uncontrolled infection, pregnancy or lactation. RNA transcripts were the template, and TCR beta CDR3 regions were amplified from them. Scientists carried out first-round RT-PCR using HTBI primers and then a second-round multiplex PCR. TCRdb passed the multiplex PCR reads through MiXCR, listing each CDR3 protein once. This sample has approximately 210,000 distinct CDR3 sequences, with approximately 21% found just once. The receptor comes from a woman in her forties or fifties with Graves' ophthalmopathy. The source material was peripheral blood. This chain uses TRBV2 with TRBJ1-6; 8 bases agree with TRBD1. The CDR3 reads CASSWQGAGDNSPLHF. As DNA, the CDR3 is TGTGCCAGCAGTTGGCAGGGGGCAGGTGATAATTCACCCCTCCACTTT.